This T cell receptor beta chain came from a study of beta chain features in type 1 diabetes (dated by TCRdb to between 2017 and 2018). As for the study more broadly: No differences in mean age, gender distribution, total cell number or subset yield were found between patients and healthy donors. Across all samples, some 99 million sorted cells were examined, and cell number per subset correlated strongly with RNA yield. The study compared the TCRB repertoires of sorted circulating CD4+ T cell subsets in recently diagnosed type 1 diabetes patients with those in matched healthy donors. Whereas all 28 donors provided naive and central memory subsets, regulatory and stem cell-like memory subsets were isolated from just 8 patients and about 8 healthy donors. What the work shows at the level of the full study, not this receptor alone: Naive, central memory and regulatory TCRB repertoires appeared to be more similar among patients than among healthy donors. Fewer insertions and more nucleotide deletions at VDJ recombination sites were observed in patients with type 1 diabetes, implying thymic rearrangement abnormalities. Type 1 diabetes patients showed a moderate but significant shortening of TCRB CDR3 length in all four CD4+ subsets. Because the HLA sub-analyses included only small numbers of individuals, any influence of HLA type on TCRB rearrangement was left unresolved. Because cDNA was sequenced instead of genomic DNA, activated cells with high expression could be over-represented, although the groups did not differ in activation or CD3 levels. PCR may preferentially amplify shorter templates, but because patient and control samples were amplified and corrected together, any resulting skew would affect both groups equally.

A single peripheral blood draw of about 116 mL on average was collected from each donor into heparinised tubes. A BD FACSAria II and a panel including CD45RO, CCR7, CD25, CD127, CD95 and CD27 were used to sort naive, central memory, regulatory and stem cell-like memory CD4+ T cells. All sorted populations exceeded 98% purity. PBMCs were isolated immediately by Lymphoprep density gradient centrifugation and stained directly without culture. To minimize batch effects, samples were stained and sorted in pairs, one healthy donor with one patient per experiment. About this clone itself: Its cognate antigen has yet to be identified. Base quality data are lacking; no much larger clone is found one base away.

The entire isolated RNA was reverse transcribed using the High Capacity cDNA Reverse Transcription Kit, and thus expressed TCRB transcripts were sequenced. Deep immunoSEQ sequencing was applied to naive, central memory and regulatory T cell samples, giving an average of approximately 4 million total reads per sample. Sorted cells were lysed in RLT buffer and RNA was extracted with DNase-treated RNeasy Micro or Mini kits, depending on cell number. Each cell subset was processed separately to prevent cross-contamination, with patient and healthy donor samples processed together. TCRB sequences were amplified from cDNA with the immunoSEQ multiplex PCR, producing 87-bp fragments spanning the CDR3 region. Sequencing of the amplicons was done on the Illumina HiSeq platform. The study's own analysis went as follows. PCR bias was computationally corrected using synthetic template baselines, reads within Hamming distance 2 were collapsed, and singletons that could not be merged were discarded. Reads were aligned against IMGT to assign V, D and J genes, CDR3 length and insertions or deletions at six rearrangement sites. Within each subset, clonotype counts were normalized to sorted cell number, and only after that were true diversity and Gini coefficients computed with the tcR R package. The overlap coefficient, calculated on TCRB nucleotide sequences, was used to measure repertoire sharing. As a proxy for the pre-selection repertoire, out-of-frame TCRB sequences from naive cells were analyzed. In its TCRdb copy, this immuneACCESS table keeps in-frame sequences only and misses some clones. Where compared with another copy, unresolved V genes explain less than half of these, and the others have no known cause. The D gene and trimming were derived from the DNA, and the V and J assignments and clone size from that table. Within this sample are approximately 470,000 clones, with about 29% of them counted one time only. 0.05% to 0.07% of the sample is taken by the ten largest.

V loses 0 bases, J loses 1 base, and the germline ends lie 5 bases apart. Inclusive of the bounding cysteine and phenylalanine, the CDR3 is 13 residues long. Only the CDR3 region is kept as DNA, spanning 39 bases read in frame from base 1. CDR1 and CDR2, per the germline V gene, are SGDLS and YYNGEE. The TCR was taken from a man younger than 35 in good health. The V and J genes are TRBV9 and TRBJ2-7; no D gene call is confident. The sequencing input was naive CD4+ T cells from blood. What the cell subset or site label conveys for this sample: true naive CD4+ T cells. The DNA is as follows: TGTGCCAGCAGCGTAGAACCGTCCTACGAGCAGTACTTC. Its coded protein is CASSVEPSYEQYF.